This T cell receptor beta chain derives from a study of blood T cell repertoires in COVID-19. Profiled with immunoSEQ multiplex PCR; TCRdb holds only in-frame clones, not every one. Of under 50,000 clones listed, roughly 85% are singletons. V lost 2 bases to trimming and J lost 8 bases; unmatched junction nucleotides: 8. The CDR3 covers 15 residues. Germline V CDR1 and CDR2: GTSNPN, SVGIG (reference sequence). Material: peripheral blood. The TCR originated in a woman in her 70s with acute or convalescent COVID-19. The chain carries TRBV30 and TRBJ2-1, with 11 bases identical to TRBD2. The CDR3 is CAWSRGLAGGDEQFF. Here the CDR3 DNA reads TGTGCCTGGAGTCGGGGGCTAGCGGGAGGCGATGAGCAGTTCTTC.